The 9 T cell receptor beta chains presented below share a single source sample, sequenced in a study of shared clonotypes between healthy human individuals (dated by TCRdb to 2020 to 2022). Library preparation used the immunoSEQ multiplex PCR assay. The table was pulled from immuneACCESS by TCRdb, which kept in-frame rearrangements only. Such tables lose some clones; where checked, under half of the loss comes from unresolved V genes, and the rest has no known cause. This sample gives more than 2,000,000 clones in total; 93% of them show up just once. The ten largest clones add up to about 0.39% of the sample. The sequencing input was naive CD4+ T cells from PBMCs. Read against the paper, the sample's cell subset or site label means: CD45RA+ positively selected. These receptor sequences come from a man younger than 35 in good health. Some clones in this sample may be carry-over from other donors' samples.

The chain recombines TRBV5-1 with TRBJ2-7; 11 bases agree with TRBD2. The germline CDR1 and CDR2 sequences are SGHRS and YFSETQ. V lost 4 bases to trimming and J lost 0 bases; unmatched junction nucleotides: 12. This CDR3 is 18 amino acids long. The CDR3 is CASSMDPPSGGHSYEQYF. In DNA form, the CDR3 reads TGCGCCAGCAGCATGGACCCCCCTAGCGGGGGGCACTCCTACGAGCAGTACTTC.

This chain uses TRBV15 with TRBJ2-7; D ambiguous. The CDR3 spans 13 residues. V gave up 0 bases and J gave up 7 bases, with 10 bases separating them. Germline CDR1 LNHNV, CDR2 YYDKDF (reference sequence). Here the CDR3 reads CATSRDGLREQYF. The CDR3 DNA is TGTGCCACCAGCAGAGATGGTCTTCGGGAGCAGTACTTC.

This chain uses TRBV6-5 with TRBJ2-5, with TRBD1 identical over 8 bases. The CDR3 extends over 15 amino acids. The trim removed 2 bases at V and 5 bases at J, leaving 7 bases unmatched. Germline CDR1 is MNHEY and CDR2 is SVGAGI. CDR3 protein: CASSYRRGPYETQYF. The CDR3 nucleotides read TGTGCCAGCAGTTACCGCAGGGGGCCGTATGAGACCCAGTACTTC.

Only one count was recorded for this clone. The rearrangement joins TRBV11-2 to TRBJ1-4, with a tentative D call TRBD1 (5 bases). V was pared by 2 bases and J by 4 bases, with 8 bases between. This CDR3 is 14 amino acids long. Germline-derived CDR1 and CDR2 are SGHAT and FQNNGV. The CDR3: CASSLMGHNEKLFF. Here the CDR3 DNA reads TGTGCCAGCAGCTTAATGGGGCATAATGAAAAACTGTTTTTT.

V is TRBV5-5 and J is TRBJ2-5; tentatively, D is TRBD2 (6 bases). CDR3 length equals 14 residues. The V end lost 3 bases, the J end lost 2 bases, and 11 bases lay between the germline ends. Germline V gives CDR1 SGHKS, CDR2 YYEKEE (reference sequence). The DNA of the CDR3 is TGTGCCAGCAGCTGGAGGACTAAACAAGAGACCCAGTACTTC. Translated, it gives CASSWRTKQETQYF.

The genes are TRBV4-3 and TRBJ1-4; weak D call: TRBD1 (6 bases). Germline CDR1 and CDR2: LGHNA and YSLEER. CDR3 size: 13 residues. Between the trimmed V and J ends, which lost 4 bases and 8 bases, there was a span of 11 bases. The CDR3: CASSPRGGEKLFF. As DNA, the CDR3 is TGCGCCAGCAGCCCAAGGGGGGGGGAAAAACTGTTTTTT.

Concerning this clone: The same CDR3 is also encoded by other DNA sequences in this sample. The rearrangement links TRBV7-9 to TRBJ2-7, with D possibly being TRBD1 (6 bases). Between the trimmed V and J ends, which lost 1 base and 3 bases, there was a span of 7 bases. The CDR3 totals 13 residues. Germline loops: CDR1 SEHNR, CDR2 FQNEAQ (reference sequence). The CDR3 loop reads CASSLGQVYEQYF. The CDR3 nucleotides are TGTGCCAGCAGCTTAGGACAGGTCTACGAGCAGTACTTC. Based on the CDR3 plus reference TRBV7-9 and TRBJ2-7, the full variable domain is DTGVSQNPRHKITKRGQNVTFRCDPISEHNRLYWYRQTLGQGPEFLTYFQNEAQLEKSRLLSDRFSAERPKGSFSTLEIQRTEQGDSAMYLCASSLGQVYEQYFGPGTRLTVT.

The chain combines TRBV27 with TRBJ2-1; 7 nucleotides line up with TRBD1. Germline assignment: CDR1 MNHEY and CDR2 SMNVEV (reference sequence). This CDR3 has 14 amino acids. The V segment lost 6 bases and the J segment 5 bases; nucleotides outside the gene matches: 7. DNA for the CDR3: TGTGCCAGCAGCAAAGACAGGGCAAACAATGAGCAGTTCTTC. Encoded protein: CASSKDRANNEQFF.

The chain links TRBV10-2 to TRBJ1-6, with TRBD1 as a possible D gene (6 bases). The germline V gene encodes CDR1 WSHSY and CDR2 SAAADI. The CDR3 is 17 residues long. Trimming removed 5 bases from V and 9 bases from J, with 23 bases in between. The chain's CDR3 is CASSNRALRAEGSPLHF. In DNA form, the CDR3 reads TGCGCCAGCAGTAACAGGGCTCTTCGCGCCGAGGGTTCACCCCTCCACTTT.